This T cell receptor (beta chain) was recorded in a study of blood T cell repertoires in COVID-19. Overall study: Whether acute or convalescent, the COVID-19 samples came from the United States, Italy and Spain. PBMCs, B-cell-depleted T cells, or T cells provided the cDNA or gDNA that made up the material.

Clones were read by immunoSEQ multiplex PCR, and TCRdb kept only the in-frame ones, dropping some. The data hold around 75,000 clones, with more than 80% observed a single time. Trimming shortened V by 4 bases and J by 8 bases, and 18 bases separated the two germline ends. There are 15 residues in the CDR3. The germline CDR1 and CDR2 sequences are SGHNT and YYREEE (reference sequence). Seattle cases were enrolled at active infection and followed longitudinally. The rearrangement uses TRBV5-4 and TRBJ1-4, with D possibly matching TRBD1 (6 bases). The TCR originated in a man aged 45-60 years with COVID-19, enrolled during active disease. The sample was peripheral blood. In DNA, the CDR3 is TGTGCCAGCAGCCGGGACACTTGGGAGAGGGAAAAACTGTTTTTT. Protein sequence: CASSRDTWEREKLFF.